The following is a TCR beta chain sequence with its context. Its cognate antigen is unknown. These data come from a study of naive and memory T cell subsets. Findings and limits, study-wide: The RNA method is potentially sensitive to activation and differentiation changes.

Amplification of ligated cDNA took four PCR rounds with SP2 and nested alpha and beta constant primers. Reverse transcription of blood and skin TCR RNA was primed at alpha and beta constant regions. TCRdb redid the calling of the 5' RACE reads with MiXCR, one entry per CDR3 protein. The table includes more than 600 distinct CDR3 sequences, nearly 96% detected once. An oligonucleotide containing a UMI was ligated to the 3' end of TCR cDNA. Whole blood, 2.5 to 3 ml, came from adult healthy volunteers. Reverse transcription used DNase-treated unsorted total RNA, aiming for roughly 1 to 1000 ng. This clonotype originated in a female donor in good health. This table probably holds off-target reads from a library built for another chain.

Here the CDR3 reads CASSLRRSYGYTF. CDR3 nucleotides: TGCGCCAGCAGCTTGCGCAGAAGCTATGGCTACACCTTC. This chain connects TRBV5-1 to TRBJ1-2; D gene uncertain. Germline lookup yields CDR1 SGHRS and CDR2 YFSETQ. V was pared by 1 base and J by 4 bases, with 8 bases between. The CDR3 runs 13 residues.